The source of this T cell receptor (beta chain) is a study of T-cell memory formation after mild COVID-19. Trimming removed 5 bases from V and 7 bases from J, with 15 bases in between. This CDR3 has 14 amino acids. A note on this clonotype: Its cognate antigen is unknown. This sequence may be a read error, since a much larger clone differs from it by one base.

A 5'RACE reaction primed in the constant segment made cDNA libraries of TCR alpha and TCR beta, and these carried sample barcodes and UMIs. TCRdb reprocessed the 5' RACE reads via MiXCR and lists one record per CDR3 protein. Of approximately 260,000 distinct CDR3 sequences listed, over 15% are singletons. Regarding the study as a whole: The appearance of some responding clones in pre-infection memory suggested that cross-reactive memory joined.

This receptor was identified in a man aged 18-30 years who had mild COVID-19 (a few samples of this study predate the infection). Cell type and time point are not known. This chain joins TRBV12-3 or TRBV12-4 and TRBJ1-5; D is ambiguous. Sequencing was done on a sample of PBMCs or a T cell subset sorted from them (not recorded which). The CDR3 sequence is CASSLTREGQPQHF. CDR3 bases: TGTGCCAGCAGTCTAACACGGGAAGGGCAGCCCCAGCATTTT.